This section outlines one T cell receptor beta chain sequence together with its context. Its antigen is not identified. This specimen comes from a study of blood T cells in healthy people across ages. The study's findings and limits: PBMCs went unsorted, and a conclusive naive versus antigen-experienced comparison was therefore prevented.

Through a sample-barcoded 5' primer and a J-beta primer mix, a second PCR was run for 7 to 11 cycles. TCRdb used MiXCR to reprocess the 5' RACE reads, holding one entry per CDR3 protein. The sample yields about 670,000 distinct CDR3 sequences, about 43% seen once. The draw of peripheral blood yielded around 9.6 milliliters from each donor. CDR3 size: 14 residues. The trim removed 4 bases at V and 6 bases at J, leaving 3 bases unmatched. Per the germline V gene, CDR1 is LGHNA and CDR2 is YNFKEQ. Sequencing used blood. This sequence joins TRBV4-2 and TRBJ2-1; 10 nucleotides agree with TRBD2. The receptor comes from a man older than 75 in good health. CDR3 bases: TGTGCCAGCAGCCTACCTAGCGGGAGCAATGAGCAGTTCTTC. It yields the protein CASSLPSGSNEQFF.